This TCR beta chain was captured by sequencing in a study of T cell repertoires in cytomegalovirus infection. Overall study context: Public signatures in TCR beta pointed to CMV infection and matching HLA type.

Worth noting for this clonotype: Antigen specificity is unknown.

General study findings and limits: Cumulated frequencies of public TCR beta families served to identify carriers of CMV plus the relevant HLA. Dominating the ex vivo response were TCR beta clonotypes that were CMV-specific and HLA-C-restricted.

The CDR3 is made up of 15 amino acids. Trimming removed 1 base from V and 2 bases from J, with 12 bases in between. Via MiXCR, TCRdb re-called the reads, giving one row per CDR3 protein. The data contain 250,000 or so distinct CDR3 sequences, more than 15% of them seen just once; the ten biggest clones take up around half. V usage is TRBV12-3 or TRBV12-4 and J usage is TRBJ2-7; D is unresolved. The sample was CD8+ T cells from PBMCs. This TCR was recovered from a human donor in good health (CMV status not recorded). Some clones in this sample may be carry-over from other donors' samples. The CDR3 loop reads CASSLGSDGPYEQYF. CDR3 DNA: TGTGCCAGCAGTTTAGGGTCGGACGGACCCTACGAGCAGTACTTC.